Listed here is a single TCR beta chain. Antigen: not known. These data originate in a study of vaccination effects on CD4 cells after COVID-19. Study in general: It was two doses of either the BNT162b2 or mRNA-1273 vaccine that participants received. Vaccination followed sampling of two convalescent patients by 16 days and one week respectively.

Clones were sequenced by immunoSEQ multiplex PCR, and TCRdb holds only the in-frame ones, with some missing. The sample includes around 30,000 clones, 75% to 80% of them seen just once. Germline loops: CDR1 SGHAT, CDR2 FQNNGV. The V gene lost 4 bases and the J gene lost 9 bases, with 10 bases spanning the gap. The CDR3 has 11 residues. Under the ViraFEST assay, PBMC were stimulated with viral peptide pools so that antigen-specific CD4+ T cells expanded. Sequencing was performed afterwards. Investigators separated out CD4+ T cells once about eleven days of culture had passed. Infection dated between March and December 2020, before the Alpha, Beta and Delta variants reached the United States.

The TCR originated in a human donor who had a prior SARS-CoV-2 infection. The material sequenced was CD4+ T cells from PBMCs cultured with HCoV-NL63 spike peptides, taken before COVID-19 vaccination. J is TRBJ2-7 and V is TRBV11-2, with D possibly being TRBD1 (6 bases). The CDR3 here is CASSYEQGQYF. In DNA form, the CDR3 reads TGTGCCAGCAGCTACGAACAGGGGCAGTACTTC.